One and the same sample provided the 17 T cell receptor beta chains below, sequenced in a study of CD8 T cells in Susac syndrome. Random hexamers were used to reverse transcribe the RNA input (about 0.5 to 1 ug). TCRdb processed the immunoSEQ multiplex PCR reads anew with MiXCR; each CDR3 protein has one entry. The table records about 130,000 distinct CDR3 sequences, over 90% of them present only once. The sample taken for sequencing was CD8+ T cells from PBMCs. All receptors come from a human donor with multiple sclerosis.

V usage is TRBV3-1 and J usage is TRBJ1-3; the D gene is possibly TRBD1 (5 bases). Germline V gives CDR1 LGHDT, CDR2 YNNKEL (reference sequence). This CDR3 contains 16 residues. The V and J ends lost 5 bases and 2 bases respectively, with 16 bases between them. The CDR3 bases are TGTGCCAGCAGCTTTCGTCGCGGACACCCTGGAAACACCATATATTTT. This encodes CASSFRRGHPGNTIYF.

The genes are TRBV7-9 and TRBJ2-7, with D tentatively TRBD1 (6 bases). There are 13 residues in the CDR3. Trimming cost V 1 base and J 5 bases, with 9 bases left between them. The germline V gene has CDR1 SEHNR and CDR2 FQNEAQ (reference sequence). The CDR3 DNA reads TGTGCCAGCAGCTTAGTTGAGGGGGACGAGCAGTACTTC. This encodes CASSLVEGDEQYF.

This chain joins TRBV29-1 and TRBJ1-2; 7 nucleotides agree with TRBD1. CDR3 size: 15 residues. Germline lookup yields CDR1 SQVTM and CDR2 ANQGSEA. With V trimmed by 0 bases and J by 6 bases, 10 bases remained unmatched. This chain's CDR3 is CSVEDRTGVIHGYTF. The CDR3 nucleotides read TGCAGCGTTGAAGATCGAACAGGGGTTATCCATGGCTACACCTTC.

In DNA, the CDR3 is TGTGCCAGCAGTGAGTGGACAGGCGACAATGAGCAGTTCTTC. This encodes CASSEWTGDNEQFF. The chain combines TRBV2 with TRBJ2-1; 7 bases match TRBD1. V was pared by 3 bases and J by 5 bases, with 4 bases of the junction left unmatched. CDR1 and CDR2 (germline): SNHLY, FYNNEI. There are 14 residues in the CDR3.

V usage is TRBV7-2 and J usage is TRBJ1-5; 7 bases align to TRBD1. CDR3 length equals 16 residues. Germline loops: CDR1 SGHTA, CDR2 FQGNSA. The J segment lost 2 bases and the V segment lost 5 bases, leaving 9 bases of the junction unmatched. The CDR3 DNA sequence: TGTGCCAGCAGCCCCACAGGGGTGGTTGGCAATCAGCCCCAGCATTTT. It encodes CASSPTGVVGNQPQHF.

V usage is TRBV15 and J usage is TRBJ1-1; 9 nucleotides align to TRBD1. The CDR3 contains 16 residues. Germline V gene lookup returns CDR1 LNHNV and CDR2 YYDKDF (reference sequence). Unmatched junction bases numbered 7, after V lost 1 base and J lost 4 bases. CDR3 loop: CATSRVGTGKGTEAFF. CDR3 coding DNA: TGTGCCACCAGCAGAGTTGGGACAGGGAAGGGCACTGAAGCTTTCTTT.

The DNA of the CDR3 is TGTGCCAGCAGCTTAGAGGGTTCGTACACTGAAGCTTTCTTT. Its translation: CASSLEGSYTEAFF. The V gene is TRBV7-6, the J gene TRBJ1-1; D not certain. This CDR3 has 14 residues. CDR1 is SGHVS, CDR2 FNYEAQ, per germline. Trimming took 1 base from V and 3 from J, leaving 9 bases between them.

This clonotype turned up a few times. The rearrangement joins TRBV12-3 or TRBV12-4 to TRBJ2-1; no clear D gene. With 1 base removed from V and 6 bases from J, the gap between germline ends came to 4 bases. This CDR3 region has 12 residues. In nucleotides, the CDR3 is TGTGCCAGCAGTTTAGGTCGCAATGAGCAGTTCTTC. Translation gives CASSLGRNEQFF.

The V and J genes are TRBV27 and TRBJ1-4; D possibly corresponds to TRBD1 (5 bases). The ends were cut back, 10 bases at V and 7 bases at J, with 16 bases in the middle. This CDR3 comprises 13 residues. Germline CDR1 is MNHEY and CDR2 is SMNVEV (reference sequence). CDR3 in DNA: TGTGCCACCCGGGAGCTGGGGGGTGAAAAACTGTTTTTT. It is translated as CATRELGGEKLFF.

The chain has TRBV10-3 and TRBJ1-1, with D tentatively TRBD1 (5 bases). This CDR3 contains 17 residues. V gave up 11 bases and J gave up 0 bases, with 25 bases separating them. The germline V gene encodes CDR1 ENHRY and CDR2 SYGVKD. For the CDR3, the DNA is TGTGCCGCTCTTCCGGGACCCCAAGCATCTATGAACACTGAAGCTTTCTTT. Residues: CAALPGPQASMNTEAFF.

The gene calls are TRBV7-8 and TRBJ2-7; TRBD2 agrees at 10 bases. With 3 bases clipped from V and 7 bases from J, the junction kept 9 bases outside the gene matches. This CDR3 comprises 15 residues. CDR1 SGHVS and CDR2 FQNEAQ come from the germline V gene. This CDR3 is CASSFVSGGAREQYF. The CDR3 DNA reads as TGTGCCAGCAGCTTTGTGAGCGGGGGGGCAAGGGAGCAGTACTTC.

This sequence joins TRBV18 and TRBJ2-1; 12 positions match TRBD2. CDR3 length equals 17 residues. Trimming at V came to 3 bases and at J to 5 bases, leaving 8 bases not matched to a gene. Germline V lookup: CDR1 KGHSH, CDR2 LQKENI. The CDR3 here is CASSPRLAGGPHNEQFF. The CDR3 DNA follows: TGTGCCAGCTCACCTAGGCTAGCGGGAGGGCCTCACAATGAGCAGTTCTTC.

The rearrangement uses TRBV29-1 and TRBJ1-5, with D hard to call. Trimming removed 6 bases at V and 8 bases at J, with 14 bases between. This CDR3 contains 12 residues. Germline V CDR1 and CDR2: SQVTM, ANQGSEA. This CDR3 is CSVHRSSKPQHF. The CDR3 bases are TGCAGCGTCCATCGGTCCAGCAAGCCCCAGCATTTT.

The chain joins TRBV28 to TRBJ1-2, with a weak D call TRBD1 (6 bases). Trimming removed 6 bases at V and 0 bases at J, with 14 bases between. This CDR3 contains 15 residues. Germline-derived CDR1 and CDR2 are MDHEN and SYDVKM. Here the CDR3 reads CASRVQGLTNYGYTF. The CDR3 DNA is TGTGCCAGCAGAGTACAGGGTCTGACTAACTATGGCTACACCTTC.

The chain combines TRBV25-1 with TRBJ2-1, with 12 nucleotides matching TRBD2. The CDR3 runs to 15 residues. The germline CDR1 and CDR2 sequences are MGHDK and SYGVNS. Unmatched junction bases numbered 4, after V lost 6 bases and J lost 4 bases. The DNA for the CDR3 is TGTGCCAGCAGCATAGGGACTAGCGGGTACAATGAGCAGTTCTTC. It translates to CASSIGTSGYNEQFF. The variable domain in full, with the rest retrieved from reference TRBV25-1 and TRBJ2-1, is EADIYQTPRYLVIGTGKKITLECSQTMGHDKMYWYQQDPGMELHLIHYSYGVNSTEKGDLSSESTVSRIRTEHFPLTLESARPSHTSQYLCASSIGTSGYNEQFFGPGTRLTVL.

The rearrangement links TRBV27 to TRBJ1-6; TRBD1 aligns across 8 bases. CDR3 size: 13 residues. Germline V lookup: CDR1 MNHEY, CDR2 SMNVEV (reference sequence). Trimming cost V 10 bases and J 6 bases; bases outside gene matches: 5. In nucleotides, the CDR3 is TGTGCCATAAGGACAGGGCCTAATTCACCCCTCCACTTT. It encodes CAIRTGPNSPLHF.

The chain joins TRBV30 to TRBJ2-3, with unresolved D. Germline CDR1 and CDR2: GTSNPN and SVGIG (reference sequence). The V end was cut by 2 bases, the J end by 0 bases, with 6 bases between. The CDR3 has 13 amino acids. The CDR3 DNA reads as TGTGCCTGGAGTCTCGTTAGCACAGATACGCAGTATTTT. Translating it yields CAWSLVSTDTQYF.